One TCR beta chain is described in this entry. Its antigen target is currently unknown. No base quality information exists; no much larger clone differs at one position. The germline V gene specifies SGHRS as CDR1 and YFSETQ as CDR2. There are 16 amino acids in the CDR3, from cysteine to phenylalanine inclusive. Just CDR3 DNA is preserved here, 48 bases in frame from base 1. Relative to germline, V is missing 4 bases and J is missing 0 bases, with 5 bases of the junction outside any gene match. The data were taken from a study of patients and donors after allogeneic stem cell transplantation (dated by TCRdb to about 2020). Libraries were made using RT-PCR. For sequencing, a NextSeq 550 was employed. TCRdb passed the public sequencing reads through fastp at Q25 and MiXCR, retaining productive beta sequences. Duplicate CDR3 protein sequences are folded into a single record with the most common DNA and genes. The sample contains more than 850,000 distinct CDR3 sequences, 15% to 20% of them found a single time. Of the sample, around 6% is held by the ten largest clones.

Specimen: blood, either unsorted or a sorted T cell fraction (not recorded which). The receptor chain draws on TRBV5-1 and TRBJ2-2; 8 of the junction bases match TRBD2. This TCR was sampled from a human donor who was either an allogeneic HSCT recipient or a stem cell or donor lymphocyte infusion donor (not recorded which). It is not recorded whose cells these are; they may come from a transplant donor. CDR3 sequence: CASSKTSGTNTGELFF. The nucleotide sequence is given as TGCGCCAGCAGCAAAACTAGCGGCACGAACACCGGGGAGCTGTTTTTT.